Below are 6 T cell receptor beta chains sequenced from a single sample in a study of T cell repertoires in cytomegalovirus infection. A single record per CDR3 protein comes from TCRdb applying MiXCR to the reads. The sample records under 600,000 distinct CDR3 sequences, about 15% being singletons. Sequenced material: CD8+ T cells from PBMCs. Receptors originate from a human donor in good health (CMV status not recorded). Some clones in this sample may be carry-over from other donors' samples.

Worth noting for this clonotype: This may arise from a read error, as a much more abundant clone is one base away. The CDR3, as DNA: TGTGTCAGTAGTCCCGGTCGGGTGAACACTGAAGCTTTCTTT. Amino acid sequence: CVSSPGRVNTEAFF. V and J are TRBV19 and TRBJ1-1; no clear D gene. The CDR3 length is 14 residues. Germline V gene sequence: CDR1 LNHDA, CDR2 SQIVND (reference sequence).

The chain employs TRBV20-1 and TRBJ1-3; D possibly corresponds to TRBD1 (6 bases). The CDR3 covers 15 residues. Trimming pared 1 base from V and 0 bases from J, leaving 10 bases between. Germline V CDR1 and CDR2: DFQATT, SNEGSKA (reference sequence). Here the CDR3 DNA reads TGCAGTGCTAGAGGTCGGGGGCTCTCTGGAAACACCATATATTTT. Translating it yields CSARGRGLSGNTIYF.

CDR3 sequence (DNA): TGCAGCGTTGAAGACGGGGGGATCGAGCAGTTCTTC. Protein product: CSVEDGGIEQFF. This chain links TRBV29-1 with TRBJ2-1; 7 nucleotides agree with TRBD2. Germline V gives CDR1 SQVTM, CDR2 ANQGSEA. CDR3 length: 12 amino acids. After removal of 0 bases from V and 10 bases from J, the junction contained 3 bases not matched to a gene.

The V call is TRBV27, the J call TRBJ2-2; 10 nucleotides line up with TRBD2. The CDR3 runs to 20 residues. V was clipped by 7 bases and J by 2 bases; unmatched bases: 19. Germline-derived CDR1 and CDR2 are MNHEY and SMNVEV (reference sequence). The CDR3 here is CASTSLRGASGRGNTGELFF. For the CDR3, the DNA is TGTGCCAGCACCAGCCTGAGAGGGGCTAGCGGGAGAGGAAACACCGGGGAGCTGTTTTTT.

This clonotype came up many times. The chain uses TRBV5-6 and TRBJ2-2; 9 bases map to TRBD1. CDR1 is SGHDT, CDR2 YYEEEE, per germline. The ends lost 4 bases at V and 9 bases at J; junction bases unmatched: 13. There are 16 residues in the CDR3. The CDR3 spells CASSAYRDRDGRELFF. CDR3 nucleotides: TGTGCCAGCAGCGCATACCGGGACAGGGACGGTCGGGAGCTGTTTTTT.

This clonotype was detected only a few times. The chain is built from TRBV18 and TRBJ1-2, with a weak D call TRBD1 (5 bases). The CDR3 has 18 residues. Trimming took off 4 bases at V and 2 bases at J, with 23 bases between the two ends. Germline V gene lookup returns CDR1 KGHSH and CDR2 LQKENI. The CDR3 is CASSRPPPDGTGNYGYTF. CDR3 bases: TGTGCCAGCTCACGACCACCTCCCGACGGGACGGGCAACTATGGCTACACCTTC.